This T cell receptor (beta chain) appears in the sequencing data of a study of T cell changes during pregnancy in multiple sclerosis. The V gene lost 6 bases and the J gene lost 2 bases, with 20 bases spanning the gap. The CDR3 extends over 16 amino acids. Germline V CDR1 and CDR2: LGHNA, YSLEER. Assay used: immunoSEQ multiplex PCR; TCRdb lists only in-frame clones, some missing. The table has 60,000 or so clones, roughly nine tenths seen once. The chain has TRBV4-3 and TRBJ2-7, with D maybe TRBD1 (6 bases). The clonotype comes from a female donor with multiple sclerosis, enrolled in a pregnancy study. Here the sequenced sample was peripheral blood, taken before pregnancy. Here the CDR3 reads CASSSERGFRTYEQYF. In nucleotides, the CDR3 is TGCGCCAGCAGTTCCGAGAGGGGGTTTAGGACCTACGAGCAGTACTTC.